What follows is one TCR beta chain and its context. Its target is unknown. The data were taken from a study of shared clonotypes between healthy human individuals. Study-wide points: Sampling was confined to blood; repertoires within tissues likely differ. Naive subsets tended to show greater estimated richness than memory subsets.

The table came from immunoSEQ multiplex PCR; TCRdb's copy has only in-frame clones and leaves some out. The data hold 1,500,000 or so clones, with approximately 98.5% observed a single time. CDR1 is MNHNS and CDR2 is SASEGT in the germline V gene. The CDR3 is 14 amino acids. V was trimmed by 8 bases and J by 3 bases, leaving 14 bases between them. The TCR comes from a young man in good health. V and J are TRBV6-1 and TRBJ1-5; D is unresolved. Sequencing used naive CD4+ T cells sorted from blood. Subset of the sample: CD45RA+ positively selected. The DNA of the CDR3 is TGTGCCAGCGTAGGAGGCAGCTACAATCAGCCCCAGCATTTT. Its translation: CASVGGSYNQPQHF.